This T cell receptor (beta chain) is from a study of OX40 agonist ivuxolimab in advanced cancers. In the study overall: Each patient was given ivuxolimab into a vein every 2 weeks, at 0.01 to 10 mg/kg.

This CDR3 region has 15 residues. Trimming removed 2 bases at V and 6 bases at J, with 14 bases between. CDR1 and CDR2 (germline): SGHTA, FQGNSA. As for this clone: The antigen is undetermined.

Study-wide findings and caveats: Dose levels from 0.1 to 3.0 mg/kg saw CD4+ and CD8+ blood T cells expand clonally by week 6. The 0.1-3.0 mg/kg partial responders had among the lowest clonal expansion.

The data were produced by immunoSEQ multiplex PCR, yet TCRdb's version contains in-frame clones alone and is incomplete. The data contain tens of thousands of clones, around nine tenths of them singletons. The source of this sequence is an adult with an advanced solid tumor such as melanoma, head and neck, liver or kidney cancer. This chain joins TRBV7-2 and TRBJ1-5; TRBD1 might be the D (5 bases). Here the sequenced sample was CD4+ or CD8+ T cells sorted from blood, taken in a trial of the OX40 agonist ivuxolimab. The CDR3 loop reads CASSLLQGPRQPQHF. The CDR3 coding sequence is TGTGCCAGCAGCTTACTTCAGGGACCGCGTCAGCCCCAGCATTTT.